These T cell receptor beta chains were read from a single sample in a study of monozygotic twins with inflammatory bowel disease. TCRdb reanalyzed the 5' RACE reads, giving one entry per CDR3 protein sequence and no DNA. Found here are just over 300,000 distinct CDR3 sequences; the top ten clones hold less than 6.5%. Sequencing input: blood. The receptors stem from a human donor with ulcerative colitis or Crohn's disease, or a healthy co-twin of an affected twin (not recorded which). Both conserved end residues are part of each CDR3.

>TRBV20-1|TRBJ2-3
CSASLLADPRGDTQYF
>TRBV19|TRBJ2-7
CASSMTSGRSYEQYF
>TRBV5-1|TRBJ2-4
CASSSRAGDLAKNIQYF
>TRBV24-1|TRBJ2-5
CATSNGLSQETQYF
>TRBV29-1|TRBJ2-7
CSVAGLAGGYEQYF
>TRBV28|TRBJ2-1
CASSLPGLVNNEQFF
>TRBV25-1|TRBJ1-2
CASSAGPEGYTF
>TRBV7-2|TRBJ2-2
CASRNREGNTGELFF
>TRBV12-3/TRBV12-4|TRBJ1-6
CASSFGGGDSPLHF
>TRBV20-1|TRBJ1-5
CSARPDRESNQPQHF
>TRBV5-1|TRBJ2-1
CASSMPQGGVVNEQFF
>TRBV5-4|TRBJ2-1
CASSLRLAGGNYNEQFF
>TRBV7-9|TRBJ2-3
CASSTSGADTQYF
>TRBV6-1|TRBJ2-2
CASERGTNTGELFF
>TRBV7-4|TRBJ2-7
CAENRRAAGNQYF
>TRBV18|TRBJ2-2
CATRTGPYTGELFF
>TRBV9|TRBJ2-1
CASSVSVYDYNEQFF
>TRBV20-1|TRBJ2-7
CSARWGLGPYEQYF
>TRBV5-1|TRBJ2-7
CASSLTGEVYEQYF
>TRBV5-4|TRBJ2-7
CASTIGLAGGEQYF
>TRBV24-1|TRBJ2-3
CATSDLTTTSGIFTDTQYF
>TRBV2|TRBJ2-5
CASRDRGLRETQYF
>TRBV30|TRBJ1-1
CAWSGVREAFF
>TRBV5-4|TRBJ2-3
CASTRGTDTQYF
>TRBV20-1|TRBJ2-1
CSARVRPDAYNEQFF
>TRBV2|TRBJ2-6
CASSEDSLLSGANVLTF
>TRBV28|TRBJ1-1
CASSFFLSMNTEAFF
>TRBV28|TRBJ1-2
CASIWRGSDYGYTF
>TRBV4-2|TRBJ2-1
CASSQDTGQGTRAIYNEQFF
>TRBV30|TRBJ2-3
CAWLGGGRDTQYF
>TRBV12-3/TRBV12-4|TRBJ2-6
CASNNDRSGANVLTF
>TRBV12-3/TRBV12-4|TRBJ1-1
CASSLAEMTEAFF
>TRBV20-1|TRBJ1-4
CSARQGTPNEKLFF
>TRBV4-3|TRBJ1-1
CASSQGAGWGAFF
>TRBV7-2|TRBJ1-4
CASSSRWDRANEKLFF
>TRBV3-1|TRBJ2-7
CASSARDISYEQYF
>TRBV3-1|TRBJ2-7
CASRSNGRIEQYF
>TRBV18|TRBJ2-2
CASSPRTSGASHTGELFFF
>TRBV20-1|TRBJ2-2
CSARDAARANTGELFF
>TRBV20-1|TRBJ1-6
CSALDRVNSPLHF
>TRBV20-1|TRBJ1-5
CSARPGHNSNQPQHF
>TRBV5-1|TRBJ2-7
CASSFRDYDYEQYF
>TRBV5-1|TRBJ2-5
CASSLAGLEQETQYF
>TRBV7-9|TRBJ2-5
CASSRVIETQYF
>TRBV5-1|TRBJ2-4
CASSLGQGYSSIQYF
>TRBV24-1|TRBJ2-1
CATSDPGVGTYNEQFF
>TRBV19|TRBJ1-5
CASTPLAGSIPDQPQHF
>TRBV5-1|TRBJ1-2
CASSLDSANYGYTF
>TRBV28|TRBJ2-7
CASKGTGYSYEQYF
>TRBV7-3|TRBJ2-5
CASSLSQKETQYF
>TRBV29-1|TRBJ2-7
CSVVVPSYEQYF
>TRBV4-3|TRBJ2-4
CASSQAVGPWYIQYF
>TRBV6-5|TRBJ2-5
CASGAGGETQYF
>TRBV7-9|TRBJ2-1
CASSLPDRYGEQFF
>TRBV7-2|TRBJ1-1
CASRDTVNTEAFF
>TRBV7-9|TRBJ2-1
CASSPLTGDPYNEQFF
>TRBV4-1|TRBJ2-3
CASSQQGIGTDTQYF
>TRBV5-6|TRBJ1-4
CASSPEQGPTEKLFF